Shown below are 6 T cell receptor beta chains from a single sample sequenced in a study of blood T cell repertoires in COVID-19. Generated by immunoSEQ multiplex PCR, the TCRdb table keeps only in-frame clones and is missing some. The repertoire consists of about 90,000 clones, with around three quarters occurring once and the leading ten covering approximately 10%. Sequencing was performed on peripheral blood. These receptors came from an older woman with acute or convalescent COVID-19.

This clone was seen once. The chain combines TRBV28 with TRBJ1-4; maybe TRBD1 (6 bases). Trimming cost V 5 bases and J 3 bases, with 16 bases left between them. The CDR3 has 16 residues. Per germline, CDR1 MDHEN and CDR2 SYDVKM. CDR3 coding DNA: TGTGCCAGCAGTCCCCGACAGACAGGATCTAATGAAAAACTGTTTTTT. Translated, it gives CASSPRQTGSNEKLFF.

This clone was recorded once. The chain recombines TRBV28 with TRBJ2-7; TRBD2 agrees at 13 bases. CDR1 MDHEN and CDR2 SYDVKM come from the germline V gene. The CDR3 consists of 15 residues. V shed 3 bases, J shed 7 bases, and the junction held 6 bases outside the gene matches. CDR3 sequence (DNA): TGTGCCAGCAGTTTTGAACTAGCGGGAGGGTGGGAGCAGTACTTC. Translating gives CASSFELAGGWEQYF.

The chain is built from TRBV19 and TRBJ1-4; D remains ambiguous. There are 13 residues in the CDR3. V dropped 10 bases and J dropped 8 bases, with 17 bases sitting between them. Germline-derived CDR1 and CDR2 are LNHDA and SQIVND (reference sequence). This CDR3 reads CATAAVSGEKLFF. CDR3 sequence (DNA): TGTGCCACCGCGGCTGTCTCTGGGGAAAAACTGTTTTTT.

The CDR3 DNA follows: TGTGCCAGCAGCTTAACCCACAGGTCCCCCTACAATGAGCAGTTCTTC. It translates to CASSLTHRSPYNEQFF. The rearrangement links TRBV7-8 to TRBJ2-1; possible D gene TRBD1, 5 bases. Deletions cut 2 bases from V and 2 bases from J, with 13 bases between. CDR1 and CDR2 (germline): SGHVS, FQNEAQ. CDR3 length: 16 residues. Variable domain in full (rest from reference TRBV7-8 and TRBJ2-1): GAGVSQSPRYKVAKRGQDVALRCDPISGHVSLFWYQQALGQGPEFLTYFQNEAQLDKSGLPSDRFFAERPEGSVSTLKIQRTQQEDSAVYLCASSLTHRSPYNEQFFGPGTRLTVL.

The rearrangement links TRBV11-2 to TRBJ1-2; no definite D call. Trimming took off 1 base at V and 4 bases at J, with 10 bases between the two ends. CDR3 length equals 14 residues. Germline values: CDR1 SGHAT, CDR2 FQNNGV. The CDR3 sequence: CASSLGAGFYGYTF. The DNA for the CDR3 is TGTGCCAGCAGCTTAGGAGCCGGGTTCTATGGCTACACCTTC. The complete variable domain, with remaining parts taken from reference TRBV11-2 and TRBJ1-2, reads EAGVAQSPRYKIIEKRQSVAFWCNPISGHATLYWYQQILGQGPKLLIQFQNNGVVDDSQLPKDRFSAERLKGVDSTLKIQPAKLEDSAVYLCASSLGAGFYGYTFGSGTRLTVV.

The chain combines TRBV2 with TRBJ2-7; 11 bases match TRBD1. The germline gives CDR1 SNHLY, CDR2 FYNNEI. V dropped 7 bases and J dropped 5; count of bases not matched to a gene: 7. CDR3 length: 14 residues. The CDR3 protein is CASIRDRGIHEQYF. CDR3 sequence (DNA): TGTGCCAGCATTCGGGACAGGGGGATCCACGAGCAGTACTTC.